A single sample is the source of the 13 T cell receptor beta chains below, sequenced in a study of T-cell memory formation after mild COVID-19. TCRdb reprocessed the 5' RACE reads via MiXCR and lists one record per CDR3 protein. The sample carries 100,000 to 150,000 distinct CDR3 sequences, about 6% recorded once. Sequencing was done on a sample of PBMCs or a T cell subset sorted from them (not recorded which). These receptors were obtained from an adult woman who had mild COVID-19 (a few samples of this study predate the infection). Cell type and time point are not known.

This clonotype was detected ten times or more. This chain links TRBV18 with TRBJ2-3; D perhaps matches TRBD1 (5 bases). V lost 3 bases and J lost 1, with 14 bases in between. CDR1 and CDR2 (germline): KGHSH, LQKENI. The CDR3 is 16 residues long. The CDR3 loop reads CASSPNQGVGTDTQYF. The DNA for the CDR3 is TGTGCCAGCTCACCGAACCAGGGCGTGGGCACAGATACGCAGTATTTT.

This clonotype has a handful of counts. The chain uses TRBV29-1 and TRBJ2-6, with D perhaps TRBD1 (7 bases). V was cut by 6 bases and J by 3 bases, with 12 bases left in between. Germline CDR1 reads SQVTM; CDR2 reads ANQGSEA. The CDR3 has 14 amino acids. The CDR3 sequence is CSVSGGGGANVLTF. The CDR3 nucleotides read TGCAGCGTGTCAGGGGGAGGTGGGGCCAACGTCCTGACTTTC.

This clonotype was seen at least ten times. This chain connects TRBV3-1 to TRBJ2-7, with D unclear. Between the trimmed V and J ends, which lost 4 bases and 8 bases, there was a span of 15 bases. CDR3 length: 13 residues. From germline, CDR1 is LGHDT and CDR2 YNNKEL (reference sequence). In nucleotides, the CDR3 is TGTGCCAGCAGCCCGGAAGCTACCGGAAAGCAGTACTTC. Translated: CASSPEATGKQYF.

The chain is built from TRBV7-8 and TRBJ2-1; either TRBD1 or TRBD2 may fit D (6 bases each). The CDR3 spans 16 residues. Trimming took 6 bases from V and 7 from J, leaving 22 bases between them. Germline CDR1 SGHVS, CDR2 FQNEAQ. Written as DNA, the CDR3 is TGTGCCAGCAGTACCACGGGGGCAGGGCGGCGGAATGAGCAGTTCTTC. Residues: CASSTTGAGRRNEQFF.

The chain uses TRBV19 and TRBJ1-4; a possible D gene is TRBD1 (6 bases). The CDR3 covers 17 residues. Germline assignment: CDR1 LNHDA and CDR2 SQIVND (reference sequence). V gave up 7 bases and J gave up 8 bases, with 26 bases separating them. The CDR3 sequence is CASTPSRGGPWQEKLFF. CDR3 DNA sequence: TGTGCCAGTACCCCGAGCCGCGGGGGGCCCTGGCAGGAAAAACTGTTTTTT.

This clonotype appeared many times. The genes are TRBV18 and TRBJ2-1; TRBD2 aligns across 15 bases. The CDR3 is 18 amino acids. V dropped 0 bases and J dropped 5; count of bases not matched to a gene: 5. The germline V gene encodes CDR1 KGHSH and CDR2 LQKENI. The CDR3 loop reads CASSPPGLAGGSHNEQFF. CDR3 DNA: TGTGCCAGCTCACCACCCGGACTAGCGGGAGGGAGTCACAATGAGCAGTTCTTC.

This rearrangement joins TRBV7-9 to TRBJ1-2, with D maybe TRBD1 (6 bases). Trimming took off 11 bases at V and 8 bases at J, with 27 bases between the two ends. Germline-derived CDR1 and CDR2 are SEHNR and FQNEAQ (reference sequence). The CDR3 totals 15 residues. The DNA of the CDR3 is TGTGCCGCCAGCTTAGCGGGGGCCCTACTTGGCGGCTACACCTTC. This translates into CAASLAGALLGGYTF.

This clonotype was picked up a small number of times. The rearrangement joins TRBV6-6 to TRBJ2-5; D may be TRBD1 or TRBD2 (6 bases each). Germline loops: CDR1 MNHNY, CDR2 SVGAGI (reference sequence). The CDR3 has 16 amino acids. Trimming pared 5 bases from V and 5 bases from J, leaving 21 bases between. CDR3 DNA sequence: TGTGCCAGCAGTCCCCGGGATGGGGGGCAGCGGGAGACCCAGTACTTC. This gives the protein CASSPRDGGQRETQYF.

This clonotype was recorded at least ten times. The CDR3 DNA follows: TGCAGCGTTAAAAAAATGGTCGGGGGCAAGGGATTCTACGAGCAGTACTTC. Translating gives CSVKKMVGGKGFYEQYF. J is TRBJ2-7 and V is TRBV29-1; D tentatively reads TRBD1 or TRBD2 (6 bases each). V gave up 5 bases and J gave up 3 bases, with 26 bases separating them. The CDR3 spans 17 residues. Germline V gene lookup returns CDR1 SQVTM and CDR2 ANQGSEA.

This clonotype was seen only a few times. V gene TRBV12-3 or TRBV12-4 combines with J gene TRBJ2-3; tentative D call: TRBD1 (5 bases). Between the trimmed V and J ends, which lost 4 bases and 8 bases, there was a span of 16 bases. CDR3 length: 14 amino acids. CDR3 DNA: TGTGCCAGCAGTTGGCGGACGGAGCAGGGTACGCAGTATTTT. Its translation: CASSWRTEQGTQYF.

This clonotype was seen a few times. V gene TRBV12-3 or TRBV12-4 combines with J gene TRBJ2-7, with D tentatively TRBD1 or TRBD2 (5 bases each). The CDR3 is 13 residues long. The V gene lost 2 bases and the J gene lost 2 bases, with 7 bases spanning the gap. CDR3 coding DNA: TGTGCCAGCAGTTTAAGAGGGGCCTACGAGCAGTACTTC. Its protein product is CASSLRGAYEQYF.

V is TRBV5-1 and J is TRBJ2-5, with 9 bases fitting TRBD1. Germline loops: CDR1 SGHRS, CDR2 YFSETQ. The CDR3 covers 15 residues. V was clipped by 4 bases and J by 5 bases; unmatched bases: 9. The CDR3 spells CASSPSGQGIETQYF. In DNA, the CDR3 is TGCGCCAGCAGCCCCTCGGGACAGGGCATCGAGACCCAGTACTTC.

This clonotype has ten or more counts. The chain joins TRBV7-9 to TRBJ2-1; 8 bases agree with TRBD1. Germline V lookup: CDR1 SEHNR, CDR2 FQNEAQ (reference sequence). This CDR3 contains 13 residues. V gave up 7 bases and J gave up 4 bases; unmatched junction bases: 3. The CDR3 protein is CASIRTGYNEQFF. The CDR3 nucleotides read TGTGCCAGCATCCGGACAGGGTACAATGAGCAGTTCTTC.